These 20 T cell receptor beta chains share one sample of origin, sequenced in a study of graft-versus-host responses after intestinal transplantation. Assay used: immunoSEQ multiplex PCR; TCRdb lists only in-frame clones, some missing. The sample lists about 25,000 clones, 93% occurring once. The specimen comprised PBMCs, sampled 18 days after transplant. The receptors come from a human patient who received an intestinal transplant, so some T cells may come from the graft donor.

The DNA of the CDR3 is TGTGCCATCAGTGAGTCGCGGGCGGTGGGTGAGACCCAGTACTTC. Translation: CAISESRAVGETQYF. This chain links TRBV10-3 with TRBJ2-5; TRBD2 is a possible D gene (5 bases). The germline V gene has CDR1 ENHRY and CDR2 SYGVKD. V was clipped by 0 bases and J by 5 bases, with 13 bases between them. The CDR3 loop spans 15 amino acids.

The J gene is TRBJ2-6, the V gene TRBV7-6; 9 bases fit TRBD1. Unmatched junction bases numbered 20, after V lost 4 bases and J lost 1 base. In germline, CDR1 is SGHVS, CDR2 FNYEAQ. The CDR3 is 22 amino acids. CDR3 sequence reads: CASSSSTALRDRDHSGANVLTF. The CDR3 DNA sequence: TGTGCCAGCAGCTCCTCAACCGCACTCCGGGACAGGGACCATTCTGGGGCCAACGTCCTGACTTTC.

The rearrangement links TRBV19 to TRBJ2-1; D not certain. Trimming cost V 5 bases and J 2 bases, with 13 bases left between them. In germline, CDR1 is LNHDA, CDR2 SQIVND (reference sequence). This CDR3 has 15 amino acids. CDR3 nucleotides: TGTGCCAGTAGTCTACCGGCCTCCCCCTACAATGAGCAGTTCTTC. This codes for CASSLPASPYNEQFF.

The rearrangement joins TRBV21-1 to TRBJ1-6. TRBV21-1 corresponds to a pseudogene. There are 20 residues in the CDR3. In DNA form, the CDR3 reads TGTGCCAGCAGACCCCGCCGGGACTACGAAGCGGGCTCCTATAATTCACCCCTCCACTTT. Translating gives CASRPRRDYEAGSYNSPLHF.

The genes are TRBV19 and TRBJ2-7; TRBD2 is a possible D gene (6 bases). The CDR3 length is 15 residues. Per germline, CDR1 LNHDA and CDR2 SQIVND (reference sequence). V lost 2 bases to trimming and J lost 1 base, with 12 bases between them. CDR3 protein: CASSISPGGSYEQYF. The CDR3 region has the DNA TGTGCCAGTAGTATATCCCCCGGGGGTTCCTACGAGCAGTACTTC.

This clone was observed once. The rearrangement uses TRBV30 and TRBJ1-2; D is unresolved. Trimming shortened V by 0 bases and J by 6 bases, and 8 bases separated the two germline ends. CDR3 length: 12 amino acids. Per germline, CDR1 GTSNPN and CDR2 SVGIG (reference sequence). The CDR3 reads CAWSVNRHGYTF. The CDR3 region has the DNA TGTGCCTGGAGTGTAAATCGGCATGGCTACACCTTC.

The chain uses TRBV18 and TRBJ2-1; D gene ambiguous. The CDR3 has 13 amino acids. Trimming stripped 4 bases from V and 4 bases from J, with 8 bases between. Germline loops: CDR1 KGHSH, CDR2 LQKENI. The CDR3 sequence is CASSQAAYNEQFF. CDR3 coding DNA: TGTGCCAGCTCACAGGCGGCGTACAATGAGCAGTTCTTC.

The genes are TRBV4-1 and TRBJ2-1, with no clear D. Germline assignment: CDR1 MGHRA and CDR2 YSYEKL. The CDR3 spans 15 residues. The V and J ends lost 2 bases and 4 bases respectively, with 12 bases between them. The CDR3 here is CASSQPQSRYNEQFF. DNA of the CDR3: TGCGCCAGCAGCCAACCTCAATCACGGTACAATGAGCAGTTCTTC.

The chain is built from TRBV11-3 and TRBJ2-5, with D possibly TRBD1 on 6 matching bases. Germline V gene sequence: CDR1 SGHNT, CDR2 YENEEA. The CDR3 consists of 15 residues. V was cut by 1 base and J by 4 bases, with 13 bases left in between. The CDR3 loop reads CASSLASGVLETQYF. The CDR3 DNA reads TGTGCCAGCAGCTTAGCCTCAGGGGTTTTAGAGACCCAGTACTTC.

This rearrangement joins TRBV9 to TRBJ2-3; 7 bases fit TRBD1. The CDR3 spans 14 residues. With V trimmed by 6 bases and J by 2 bases, 6 bases remained unmatched. The germline V gene has CDR1 SGDLS and CDR2 YYNGEE. In nucleotides, the CDR3 is TGTGCCAGCAACCCGACAGGGTTCACAGATACGCAGTATTTT. Its protein product is CASNPTGFTDTQYF.

This clone was counted once. The V and J genes are TRBV2 and TRBJ2-2, with TRBD1 as a possible D gene (5 bases). The V end was cut by 7 bases, the J end by 0 bases, with 9 bases between. Germline V gene data show CDR1 as SNHLY and CDR2 as FYNNEI. CDR3 length: 14 residues. CDR3 amino acids: CASMLGPNTGELFF. The CDR3 nucleotides read TGTGCCAGCATGTTGGGGCCGAACACCGGGGAGCTGTTTTTT.

V and J are TRBV7-8 and TRBJ2-5; no clear D gene. Germline V lookup: CDR1 SGHVS, CDR2 FQNEAQ. There are 14 residues in the CDR3. The ends were cut back, 1 base at V and 0 bases at J, with 6 bases in the middle. This CDR3 is CASSLGGNQETQYF. CDR3 sequence (DNA): TGTGCCAGCAGCTTAGGTGGAAACCAAGAGACCCAGTACTTC.

The chain is built from TRBV10-1 and TRBJ1-1; no definite D call. CDR1 and CDR2 (germline): WNHNN, SYGVQD (reference sequence). The CDR3 length is 13 residues. Trimming took off 2 bases at V and 1 base at J, with 5 bases between the two ends. CDR3 amino acids: CASSEVGNTEAFF. The CDR3, as DNA: TGCGCCAGCAGTGAGGTGGGGAACACTGAAGCTTTCTTT.

A single count supports this clone. V is TRBV5-1 and J is TRBJ2-7, with D possibly TRBD2 on 7 matching bases. CDR3 length: 14 amino acids. Germline V gene sequence: CDR1 SGHRS, CDR2 YFSETQ. V was shortened by 2 bases and J by 6 bases, with 15 bases between the two germline ends. The CDR3 region has the DNA TGCGCCAGCAGCTTAACCCTCGGGGGGCCCGAGCAGTACTTC. The encoded protein is CASSLTLGGPEQYF. The full variable domain, completed using reference TRBV5-1 and TRBJ2-7, is KAGVTQTPRYLIKTRGQQVTLSCSPISGHRSVSWYQQTPGQGLQFLFEYFSETQRNKGNFPGRFSGRQFSNSRSEMNVSTLELGDSALYLCASSLTLGGPEQYFGPGTRLTVT.

CDR3 sequence: CASSVDSGGQETQYF. The CDR3 DNA sequence: TGTGCCAGCAGCGTAGACAGCGGGGGCCAAGAGACCCAGTACTTC. The rearrangement links TRBV9 to TRBJ2-5, with TRBD2 matching 8 bases. V was pared by 0 bases and J by 1 base, with 2 bases of the junction left unmatched. The CDR3 totals 15 residues. In germline, CDR1 is SGDLS, CDR2 YYNGEE.

V is TRBV9 and J is TRBJ1-3; D gene uncertain. The V end was cut by 3 bases, the J end by 4 bases, with 8 bases between. The CDR3 runs to 13 residues. CDR1 and CDR2 from the germline V gene are SGDLS and YYNGEE. The CDR3 sequence: CASSAGYGNTIYF. Written as DNA, the CDR3 is TGTGCCAGCAGCGCGGGGTACGGAAACACCATATATTTT. Supplemented by reference TRBV9 and TRBJ1-3, the full variable domain reads DSGVTQTPKHLITATGQRVTLRCSPRSGDLSVYWYQQSLDQGLQFLIQYYNGEERAKGNILERFSAQQFPDLHSELNLSSLELGDSALYFCASSAGYGNTIYFGEGSWLTVV.

V usage is TRBV7-9 and J usage is TRBJ1-5; D unclear. The V gene lost 1 base and the J gene lost 3 bases, with 10 bases spanning the gap. CDR3 length: 15 residues. Germline V gene sequence: CDR1 SEHNR, CDR2 FQNEAQ (reference sequence). The CDR3 sequence is CASSLGGLVNQPQHF. In DNA, the CDR3 is TGTGCCAGCAGCTTAGGAGGTTTGGTCAATCAGCCCCAGCATTTT.

The rearrangement joins TRBV6-5 to TRBJ2-6; 7 nucleotides agree with TRBD1. The CDR3 is made up of 16 amino acids. Germline V gives CDR1 MNHEY, CDR2 SVGAGI. Unmatched junction bases numbered 3, after V lost 0 bases and J lost 4 bases. CDR3 protein: CASSYSTGTGANVLTF. CDR3 in DNA: TGTGCCAGCAGTTACTCGACAGGGACCGGGGCCAACGTCCTGACTTTC.

The J gene is TRBJ2-3, the V gene TRBV9, with 8 bases aligning to TRBD2. In germline, CDR1 is SGDLS, CDR2 YYNGEE. CDR3 length: 14 amino acids. V lost 4 bases, J lost 4 bases, and 5 bases stayed unmatched. The DNA of the CDR3 is TGTGCCAGCAGCTTCCGGGGGGGCCCAGATACGCAGTATTTT. Translation gives CASSFRGGPDTQYF.

This chain uses TRBV5-1 with TRBJ2-7, with TRBD1 identical over 8 bases. The V gene's germline CDR1 is SGHRS and CDR2 YFSETQ. This CDR3 has 15 amino acids. V lost 2 bases to trimming and J lost 1 base; unmatched junction nucleotides: 5. CDR3 region: CASSFLGQGSYEQYF. In nucleotides, the CDR3 is TGCGCCAGCAGCTTCCTTGGACAGGGTTCCTACGAGCAGTACTTC.